This T cell receptor (beta chain) was recovered during a study of T cell clonotyping in hematopoietic cell transplantation. Study-level results: Graft donor and pretransplant recipient Inverse Simpson Index values predicted broader posttransplant TCR diversity. Pathologically expanded recipient clonotypes increased progressively from day 30 to day 180 as diversity fell. At the given depth, recipient repertoires were over 95% de novo clonotypes.

Profiled with immunoSEQ multiplex PCR; TCRdb holds only in-frame clones, not every one. The table shows approximately 6,000 clones, with approximately 80% occurring only once. Recipient blood drawn about 28 days pretransplant and days 30, 100, 180 after. This clone has only one observation. Antigen: not known. V shed 7 bases and J 4 bases; nucleotides not matched to a gene: 9. The CDR3 has 15 amino acids. Germline CDR1 SNHLY, CDR2 FYNNEI. The clonotype was recovered from a female patient aged 30 to 45 who had an allogeneic stem cell transplant, so the T cells may come from the graft donor. Some clones in this sample may be carry-over from other donors' samples. The V and J genes are TRBV2 and TRBJ1-1; 10 bases line up with TRBD1. The sample in question was PBMCs, obtained 100 days after allogeneic stem cell transplant. The CDR3 region is CASTGQGKGVTEAFF. The CDR3 DNA sequence: TGTGCCAGCACGGGACAGGGGAAAGGGGTCACTGAAGCTTTCTTT.